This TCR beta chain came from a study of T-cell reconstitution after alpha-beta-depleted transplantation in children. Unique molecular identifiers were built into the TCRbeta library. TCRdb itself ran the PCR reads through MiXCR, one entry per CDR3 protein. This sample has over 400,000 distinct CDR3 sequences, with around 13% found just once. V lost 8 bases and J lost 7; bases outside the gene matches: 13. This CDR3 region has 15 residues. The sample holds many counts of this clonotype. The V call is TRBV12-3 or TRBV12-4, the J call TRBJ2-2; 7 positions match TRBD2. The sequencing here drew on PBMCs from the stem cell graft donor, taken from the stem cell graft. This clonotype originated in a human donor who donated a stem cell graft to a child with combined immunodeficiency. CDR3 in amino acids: CASVPQRASGGELFF. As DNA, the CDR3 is TGTGCCAGCGTCCCCCAGCGAGCTAGCGGCGGGGAGCTGTTTTTT.